These T cell receptor beta chains were read from a single sample in a study of CD8+ T cells in alopecia areata. The repertoire was sequenced with immunoSEQ multiplex PCR; TCRdb's copy has only in-frame clones and lacks some. The sample has about 110,000 clones, about 50% seen once; the top ten hold 20% to 25%. Specimen: NKG2D-low CD8+ T cells sorted from blood. These receptors originate from a human donor with alopecia areata. Each CDR3 is given with its conserved first and last residue. A D gene is named only where the DNA matches it firmly. Clone size appears in some rows only: once, few, many, or a class for an expanded clone.

d_call clone_size j_call v_call cdr3_aa cdr3_nt
- few TRBJ1-5 TRBV5-1 CASSIQGHQPQHF TGCGCCAGCAGTATACAGGGTCATCAGCCCCAGCATTTT
- few TRBJ1-1 TRBV7-9 CASSQTSQGNTEAFF TGTGCCAGCAGCCAAACATCACAGGGGAACACTGAAGCTTTCTTT
- few TRBJ2-5 TRBV13 CASEGRRGTQYF TGTGCCAGCGAGGGGAGACGGGGGACCCAGTACTTC
TRBD2 few TRBJ2-7 TRBV29-1 CSVGSGRTDYEQYF TGCAGCGTGGGTAGCGGGAGGACCGACTACGAGCAGTACTTC
- - TRBJ2-3 TRBV7-8 CASSGPDQMPTDTQYF TGTGCCAGCAGCGGCCCCGATCAGATGCCCACAGATACGCAGTATTTT
- - TRBJ2-7 TRBV27 CASSPTRGPREQYF TGTGCCAGCAGTCCGACGCGGGGTCCGCGGGAGCAGTACTTC
- few TRBJ2-2 TRBV13 CASSIETTGELFF TGTGCCAGCAGCATCGAGACCACCGGGGAGCTGTTTTTT
- - TRBJ2-7 TRBV7-9 CASSLALEQYF TGTGCCAGCAGCTTAGCGCTCGAGCAGTACTTC
- few TRBJ2-7 TRBV7-9 CASSPGPSLSSYEQYF TGTGCCAGCAGCCCGGGACCGTCTCTCAGCTCCTACGAGCAGTACTTC
TRBD1 - TRBJ2-2 TRBV9 CASGTGGPGELFF TGTGCCAGCGGGACAGGGGGACCCGGGGAGCTGTTTTTT